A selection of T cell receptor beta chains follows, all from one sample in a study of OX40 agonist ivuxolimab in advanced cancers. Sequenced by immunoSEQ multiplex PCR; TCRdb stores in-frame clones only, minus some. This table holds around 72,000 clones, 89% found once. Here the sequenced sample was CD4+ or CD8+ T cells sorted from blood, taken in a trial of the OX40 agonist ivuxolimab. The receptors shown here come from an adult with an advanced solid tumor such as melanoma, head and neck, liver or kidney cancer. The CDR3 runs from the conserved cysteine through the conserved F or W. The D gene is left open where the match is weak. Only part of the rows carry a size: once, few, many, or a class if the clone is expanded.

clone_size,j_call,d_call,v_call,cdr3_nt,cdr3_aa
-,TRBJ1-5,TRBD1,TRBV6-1,TGTGCCAGCAGTGTGGGGACAGGGAACCAGCCCCAGCATTTT,CASSVGTGNQPQHF
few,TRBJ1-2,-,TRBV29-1,TGCAGCGACAGCAGGGGAGATAACTATGGCTACACCTTC,CSDSRGDNYGYTF
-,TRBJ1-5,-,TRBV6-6,TGTGCCAGCACACCCGAAGGGGGAGGCCAGCCCCAGCATTTT,CASTPEGGGQPQHF
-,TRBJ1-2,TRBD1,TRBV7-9,TGTGCCAGCAGCGTGGACAGGGGGTACTATGGCTACACCTTC,CASSVDRGYYGYTF
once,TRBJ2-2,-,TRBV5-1,TGCGCCAGCAGCTTGCTCGGGGAAAAAGGTACCGGGGAGCTGTTTTTT,CASSLLGEKGTGELFF
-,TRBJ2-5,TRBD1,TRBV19,TGTGCCAGTAGTCCTCGACAGGGGGCAAGGGAGACCCAGTACTTC,CASSPRQGARETQYF
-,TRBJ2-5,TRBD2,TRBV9,TGTGCCAGCAGCGGAACTAGCGAGTATTTGGAGACCCAGTACTTC,CASSGTSEYLETQYF
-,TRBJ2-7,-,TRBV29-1,TGCAGCGTCAAAGGGGGGGAGTATGGGTACGAGCAGTACTTC,CSVKGGEYGYEQYF
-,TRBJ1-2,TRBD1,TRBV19,TGTGCCAGTAGTATTGGACAGGGGGCTGGCTATGGCTACACCTTC,CASSIGQGAGYGYTF
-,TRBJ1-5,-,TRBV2,TGTGCCAGCATTTTGAATTCAATTGGACAGCCCCAGCATTTT,CASILNSIGQPQHF
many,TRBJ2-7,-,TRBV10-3,TGTGCCACCATCGCGGGCTCCTACGAGCAGTACTTC,CATIAGSYEQYF
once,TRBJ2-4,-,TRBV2,TGTGCCAGCAGGGAGTGGGGCGTTTGGAACATTCAGTACTTC,CASREWGVWNIQYF
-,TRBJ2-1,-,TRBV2,TGTGCCAGCAGTGAAACAAGATTGAATGAGCAGTTCTTC,CASSETRLNEQFF
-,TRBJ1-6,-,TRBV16,TGTGCCAGCAGCCAATGGAACCTAAACTCACCCCTCCACTTT,CASSQWNLNSPLHF
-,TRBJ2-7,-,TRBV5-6,TGTGCCAGCAACCCACGGGGAGCCGCCATCTCCTACGAGCAGTACTTC,CASNPRGAAISYEQYF
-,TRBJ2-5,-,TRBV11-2,TGTGCCAGCAGCCAACTAGGGGAGGGGGACCAAGAGACCCAGTACTTC,CASSQLGEGDQETQYF
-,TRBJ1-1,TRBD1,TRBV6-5,TGTGCCAGCAGTTACCCCAAGACAGGGGGAATCACTGAAGCTTTCTTT,CASSYPKTGGITEAFF
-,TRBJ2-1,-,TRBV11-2,TGTGCCAGCAGTTTAACAGGGAGCTCCTACAATGAGCAGTTCTTC,CASSLTGSSYNEQFF
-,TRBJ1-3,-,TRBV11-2,TGTGCCAGCAGCAGATTTCTAGACAGAGGATCCGGAAACACCATATATTTT,CASSRFLDRGSGNTIYF
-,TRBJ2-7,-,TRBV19,TGTGCCAGTAGTATAGACTGGGGTCGGGCCTACGAGCAGTACTTC,CASSIDWGRAYEQYF
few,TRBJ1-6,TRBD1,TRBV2,TGTGCCAGCAACCGGGACAGGAATTCACCCCTCCACTTT,CASNRDRNSPLHF
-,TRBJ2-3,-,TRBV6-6,TGTGCCAGCAGTGTGTACAAACGCACAGATACGCAGTATTTT,CASSVYKRTDTQYF
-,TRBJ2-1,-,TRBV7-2,TGTGCCAGCAGCTTAGCTCGTGAGCAGTTCTTC,CASSLAREQFF
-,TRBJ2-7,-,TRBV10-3,TGTGCCATCAGTGACTCCCTTGGGGGGGGCACAGACTACGAGCAGTACTTC,CAISDSLGGGTDYEQYF
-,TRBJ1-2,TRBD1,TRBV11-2,TGTGCCAGCAGCTTCCTCCGGGACAGTGTTTATGGCTACACCTTC,CASSFLRDSVYGYTF
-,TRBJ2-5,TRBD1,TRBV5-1,TGCGCCAGCAGCTTGGGACAGGGGGCGGAGACCCAGTACTTC,CASSLGQGAETQYF
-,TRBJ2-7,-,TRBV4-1,TGCGCCAGCAGCCAAGATGGGGAGGGGGGGTCCTACGAGCAGTACTTC,CASSQDGEGGSYEQYF
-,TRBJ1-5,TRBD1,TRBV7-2,TGTGCCAGCAGCTTAGTACAGGGGGGTGGCAATCAGCCCCAGCATTTT,CASSLVQGGGNQPQHF
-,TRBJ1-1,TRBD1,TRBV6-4,TGTGCCCGAAACCGGACAGGCTCTAACACTGAAGCTTTCTTT,CARNRTGSNTEAFF
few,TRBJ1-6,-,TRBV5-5,TGTGCCAGCAGCTTGCCAGGGGTATCCTCACCCCTCCACTTT,CASSLPGVSSPLHF
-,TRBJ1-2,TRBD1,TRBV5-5,TGTGCCAGCAGCTTTTCAAGGGACAGGGACTATGGCTACACCTTC,CASSFSRDRDYGYTF
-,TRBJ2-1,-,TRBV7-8,TGTGCCAGCAGCTCCCGGACTGCCTCCGCTTACAATGAGCAGTTCTTC,CASSSRTASAYNEQFF
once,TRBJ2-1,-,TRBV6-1,TGTGCCAGCAGTGAAGGCCCGTTGTACTATGAGCAGTTCTTC,CASSEGPLYYEQFF
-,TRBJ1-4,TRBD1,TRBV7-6,TGTGCCAGCAGCCTCCGGGGACAGATGAATGAAAAACTGTTTTTT,CASSLRGQMNEKLFF
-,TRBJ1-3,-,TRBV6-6,TGTGCCAGCAGAAGGACAGCAGGAAACACCATATATTTT,CASRRTAGNTIYF
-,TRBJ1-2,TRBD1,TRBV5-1,TGCGCCAGCAGCACTGGAACAGGGGGCGCAGGCTATGGCTACACCTTC,CASSTGTGGAGYGYTF
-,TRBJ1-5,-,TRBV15,TGTGCCACCAGCAGAGCGGGGGACGGCAATCAGCCCCAGCATTTT,CATSRAGDGNQPQHF
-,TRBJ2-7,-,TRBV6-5,TGTGCCAGCAGTTACGGGGTCGAGCAGTACTTC,CASSYGVEQYF
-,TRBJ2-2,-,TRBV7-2,TGTGCCAGCAGCCCCCGGATTACGGCCGGGGAGCTGTTTTTT,CASSPRITAGELFF
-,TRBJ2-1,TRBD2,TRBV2,TGTGCCAGCAGGAGGGAGGGAGTTACCCTCTTC,CASRREGVTLF
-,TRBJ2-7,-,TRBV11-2,TGTGCCAGCAGCTTAAGGTCTTCCTACGAGCAGTACTTC,CASSLRSSYEQYF
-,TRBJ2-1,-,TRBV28,TGTGCCAGCAGTCAACTACTAGAGAATGAGCAGTTCTTC,CASSQLLENEQFF